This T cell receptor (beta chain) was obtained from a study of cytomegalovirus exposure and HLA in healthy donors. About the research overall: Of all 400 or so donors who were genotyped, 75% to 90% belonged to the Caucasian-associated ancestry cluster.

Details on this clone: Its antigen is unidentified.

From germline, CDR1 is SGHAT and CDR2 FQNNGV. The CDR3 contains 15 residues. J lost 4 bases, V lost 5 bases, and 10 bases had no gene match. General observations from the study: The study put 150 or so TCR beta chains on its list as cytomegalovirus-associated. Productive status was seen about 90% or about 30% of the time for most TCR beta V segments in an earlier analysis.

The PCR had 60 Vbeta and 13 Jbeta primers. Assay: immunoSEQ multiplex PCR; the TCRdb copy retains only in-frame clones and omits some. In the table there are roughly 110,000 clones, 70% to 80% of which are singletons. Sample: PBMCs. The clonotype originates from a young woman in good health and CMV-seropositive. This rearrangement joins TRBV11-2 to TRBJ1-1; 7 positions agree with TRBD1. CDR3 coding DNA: TGTGCCAGCAGCCCCGTCACAGGGGACGTCACTGAAGCTTTCTTT. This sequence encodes CASSPVTGDVTEAFF. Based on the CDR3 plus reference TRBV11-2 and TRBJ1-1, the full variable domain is EAGVAQSPRYKIIEKRQSVAFWCNPISGHATLYWYQQILGQGPKLLIQFQNNGVVDDSQLPKDRFSAERLKGVDSTLKIQPAKLEDSAVYLCASSPVTGDVTEAFFGQGTRLTVV.